This T cell receptor beta chain comes out of a study of cytomegalovirus exposure and HLA in healthy donors. Study conclusions and caveats: What was likely a sequencing artifact was a cluster of highly shared sequence variants. Researchers reportedly found TCR beta sequences accurately predicted most subjects' HLA-A and HLA-B alleles. A later analysis associated 15,000 or so TCR beta sequences with HLA alleles at a 0.05 false discovery rate. Excluded were some V segments that proved indistinguishable, including TRBV6-2 and TRBV6-3.

It was with 60 Vbeta and 13 Jbeta primers that the PCR ran. TCRdb keeps only in-frame clones here, not all; method: immunoSEQ multiplex PCR. This sample yields about 130,000 clones, of which about four fifths are seen a single time; approximately 4.3% belongs to the top ten. About this clone itself: Its matching antigen is unknown.

Losses at the gene ends were 3 bases for V and 9 bases for J; bases not matched to a gene: 8. The CDR3 contains 14 residues. Germline V gene data show CDR1 as MGHRA and CDR2 as YSYEKL. The chain uses TRBV4-1 and TRBJ1-3; 7 nucleotides agree with TRBD1. Sequencing used PBMCs. The sequence derives from a man younger than 40 in good health. In DNA form, the CDR3 reads TGCGCCAGCAGCCAGGGACAGACGGCTTTCACCATATATTTT. Translated: CASSQGQTAFTIYF.